This TCR beta chain was observed in a study of cytomegalovirus exposure and HLA in healthy donors (dated by TCRdb to 2016 to 2017). Background for the entire study: According to an earlier analysis of a few hundred of the donors, about 179 million T cells yielded 120 million or so unique TCR beta sequences and 250 to 350 Gb of sequence data. Rather than using new phenotypic data, the later analysis identified candidate immune exposures from TCR beta sequences and from how often those sequences occurred across donors. The number of typed donors differed by locus: roughly 629-640 for A, B, C, DRB1 and DQB1; some 500 for DQA1; around 580 for DPA1; and roughly 490 for DPB1. Because of strong linkage in the cohort, a handful of DR-DQ haplotypes were treated as single units for association and clustering. The study used immunosequencing to profile the T cell repertoires of hundreds of subjects and linked those repertoires to cytomegalovirus serostatus. Donor age, sex, ethnicity and CMV serostatus were compiled alongside the repertoire data. Class I and class II HLA loci were covered by the typing at four-digit resolution. A later genetic analysis used genome-wide SNP genotypes for about 60% of the 666 donors, treating that subset as a discovery cohort. A later analysis re-analyzed previously published TCR beta repertoires from 666 donors and added high-resolution HLA genotyping to study TCR occurrence patterns. To predict cytomegalovirus infection status, the study combined high-throughput TCR immunosequencing, statistical association of individual TCRs with disease status, and machine learning. Along with the roughly 610-subject first cohort, a separate validation cohort of over a hundred different subjects was used. About 280 gigabases of sequencing data and 70 million to 100 million unique TCR sequences made up an early release that covered about 640 HLA-typed donors. Of the roughly 390 genotyped donors, 75% to 85% were placed in the genetic ancestry cluster associated with self-reported Caucasian donors. An earlier analysis of roughly 580 of the donors used high-throughput TCR beta sequencing to judge whether each TCR beta V gene segment behaved as functional or pseudogenic. Every repertoire in the discovery cohort had been generated on one and the same sequencing platform. On average, roughly 200,000 unique TCR beta nucleotide sequences were sequenced per donor among more than 350 genotyped donors of the cohort, with roughly 19% of those sequences being non-productive. The aim of the study was to test whether cataloging public T cell receptors could identify signatures of past pathogen exposure. Overall results and qualifications from the work: A later genetic analysis associated a missense DCLRE1C variant with V-gene and J-gene trimming of TCR beta chains, and an independent cohort replicated the association. HLA typing was unavailable for some donors at each locus, so association tests used only the typed subset. A later analysis reported that several top co-occurrence clusters appeared linked to parvovirus B19, influenza, CMV and Epstein-Barr virus. In a later analysis, HLA-associated TCR beta chains were found to be more clonally expanded and to have lower generation probabilities than equally common non-associated chains. The earlier analysis of about 600 of the donors excluded some 15 rarely observed V segments, including chromosome 9 orphons, because counts were too low. In a later analysis, the rate of TCR association differed among HLA loci, with DRB1 alleles having the most associated TCRs and HLA-C alleles having the fewest. A later genetic analysis reported fewer N-insertions in productive TCRs among donors in an Asian-associated ancestry cluster than the 666-donor mean. Most CMV-associated TCR beta chains appeared to be HLA-restricted in a later analysis, and the HLA associations seemed to be driven largely by CMV exposure. The only immune exposure information available for the cohort was CMV serostatus. A cluster of highly shared sequence variants was judged likely to be a technical artifact of the sequencing pipeline. At a false discovery rate of 0.05, a later analysis linked some 18,000 TCR beta sequences to specific HLA alleles. Sequencing depth was assumed to be roughly uniform across donors in the presence/absence analyses, though that assumption may not hold. Most TCR sequences were seen in very few donors, while some public TCRs were found in many individuals. In this cohort, only TCR beta chains were sequenced, and detectable features were limited by the absence of alpha or paired-chain data. Cytomegalovirus status was reported to be diagnosed by the classifier with high specificity and sensitivity in both the original and validation cohorts. Three of the identified cytomegalovirus-associated TCR beta chains were confirmed in vitro to be specific for cytomegalovirus antigens. Some IMGT-functional V segments, including TRBV6-2 and TRBV6-3, could not be told apart with the 87-base-pair reads, so those segments were excluded. Broadly in line with IMGT annotations, most TCR beta V segments showed up in productive rearrangements about 87% or about 30% of the time in an earlier analysis of some 590 of the donors. A total of fewer than 200 TCR beta chains were listed by the study as associated with cytomegalovirus. When HLA alleles, especially DR and DQ, strongly co-occurred, TCR associations were difficult to assign to individual alleles. A further reported finding was that TCR beta sequences accurately predicted the HLA-A and HLA-B alleles for most subjects in the first cohort. Correlated functional status among segregating V segments might be attributable to linkage disequilibrium, but an unknown experimental factor could not be ruled out. The authors suggested that the approach could potentially be extended to other disease states and immunological phenotypes.

Sequences SGHTS (CDR1) and YDEGEE (CDR2) are obtained from the germline V gene. V is reduced by 4 bases and J by 0 bases, leaving a spacing of 19 bases between them. The CDR3 numbers 17 residues from cysteine through phenylalanine. The only DNA kept is the CDR3, 51 bases in frame from the first base. The cohort consisted of some 670 healthy bone marrow donors. Cohort members were all nominally healthy when sampled, although unrecorded immune exposures were likely present. The donor tested CMV seropositive, placing the donor among the 250 to 300 seropositive members of the cohort. Every donor gave a peripheral blood sample, and the peripheral blood mononuclear cells from that sample were used for TCR beta sequencing. Genomic DNA extraction from the blood cell samples was performed with the Qiagen DNeasy Blood Extraction Kit. Library prep was done by the immunoSEQ multiplex PCR assay. The multiplex PCR relied on a mix of 60 forward primers for TCR Vbeta segments and 13 reverse primers for TCR Jbeta segments. The CDR3 region of rearranged TCR beta genes was amplified from genomic DNA with a multiplex PCR assay. The amplified TCR beta libraries were sequenced on the Illumina HiSeq System as 87-base-pair reads. In the source study's methods: In a later analysis, 70 million to 95 million unique TCR beta chains were counted across the approximately 640 repertoires, and roughly 9.9 million of these chains were shared by at least two donors. Raw reads were error-corrected and collapsed into unique sequences by a nearest-neighbor algorithm in which closely related sequences were merged to remove PCR and sequencing errors. CDR3 sequences were aligned to IMGT reference sequences to assign V, D and J gene segments. For a sequence to be retained, a match of at least six nucleotides was required to both a V gene segment and a J gene segment. A rearrangement was called productive if the CDR3 had no stop codons and remained in frame with V and J, and every other rearrangement was called non-productive. Following IMGT convention, CDR3 was defined as the stretch from the second conserved V-encoded cysteine to the conserved J-encoded phenylalanine. The earlier analysis of about 500 of the donors excluded sequences that lacked an unambiguous match to a single V gene segment. An earlier analysis of a few hundred of the donors called V segments functional above 56.7% productive rearrangements and segregating when the between-donor standard deviation exceeded 5%. A statistical classification framework was built for diagnosing cytomegalovirus status from the catalog of TCR beta chain sequences. In a later analysis, TCR nucleotide sequences were compared against IMGT/GENE-DB human TR gene sequences so that V and J genes could be assigned. Using the TCRdist pipeline, a later analysis assigned CDR3 sequences along with most-parsimonious VDJ recombination scenarios. In a later analysis, each TCR beta chain was defined by its CDR3 amino acid sequence together with its V-gene family, and reads lacking a unique V-gene family were excluded. In a later analysis, 550 to 650 highly shared, low-generation-probability nucleotide sequences were removed to address suspected cross-contamination and a sequencing artifact. In a later analysis, a clonal expansion index for each public chain was calculated from normalized within-repertoire ranks of inferred template counts. A later analysis computed generation probabilities with a VDJ recombination model fitted to out-of-frame rearrangements, and checked the results against IGoR. A later analysis scored TCR-TCR, TCR-HLA and TCR-CMV co-occurrence with hypergeometric tests, applying a repertoire-size bias correction to TCR pairs. In a later analysis, false discovery rates were estimated by permuting HLA or CMV assignments 20 times. A later analysis grouped co-occurring TCRs with DBSCAN, adding TCRdist sequence similarity when clustering within HLA-allele-positive subsets. Co-occurrence clustering excluded repertoires with fewer than 30,000 or more than 120,000 public chains, plus five with anomalous nucleotide sharing. The clones in this table, taken by TCRdb from immuneACCESS, are in-frame only. Not every clone is retained; where verified, under half of the shortfall comes from an unresolved V gene, and the cause of the rest is unknown. D and trimming were read from the DNA, whereas the V and J calls and clone size are those reported in that table. The sample yields approximately 200,000 clones; 79% were counted once. Roughly 1.4% of the sample lies in the top ten.

Comments on this clone: It has no known antigen specificity. No much larger clone exists at a distance of one base, and base qualities are not known.

The receptor was derived from a girl aged 10-17 years in good health and CMV-seropositive. The chain is made from TRBV5-8 and TRBJ1-1, with an unclear D gene assignment. The sequencing sample was made of PBMCs. CDR3 protein: CASSPEGSGSLNTEAFF. The DNA reads TGTGCCAGCAGCCCCGAAGGGAGTGGCAGTTTGAACACTGAAGCTTTCTTT.